The T cell receptor beta chain under discussion was sequenced for a study of PD-1 blockade in classical Hodgkin lymphoma. Whole-study findings and limits: Baseline diversity resembling that of newly diagnosed patients was seen in complete responders. By C4D1, CD4+ diversity increased significantly, especially in complete responders. Newly diagnosed patients were reported to exhibit reduced baseline TCR diversity relative to healthy donors. Patients who initiated nivolumab within 1 year of ASCT were excluded.

This clone was recorded a few times. Its antigen is not identified. Here immunoSEQ multiplex PCR was the method, and the copy in TCRdb shows in-frame clones only, minus some. Here the sample spans 30,000 to 45,000 clones, around 63% being singletons. All patients relapsed after autologous stem cell transplantation, and brentuximab vedotin exposure varied. The sequence was obtained from a human donor with classical Hodgkin lymphoma. Material: peripheral blood mononuclear cells (PBMCs), obtained before the second cycle of nivolumab.

CDR3 coding DNA: TGTGCCAGCCGTCCGGGGGCCAGCGCCGTTAAGGACTATGGCTACACCTTC. Protein: CASRPGASAVKDYGYTF. The rearrangement uses TRBV5-5 and TRBJ1-2; the D gene is possibly TRBD1 (6 bases). CDR1 is SGHKS and CDR2 is YYEKEE in the germline V gene (reference sequence). The ends were cut back, 7 bases at V and 3 bases at J, with 25 bases in the middle. The CDR3 contains 17 residues.